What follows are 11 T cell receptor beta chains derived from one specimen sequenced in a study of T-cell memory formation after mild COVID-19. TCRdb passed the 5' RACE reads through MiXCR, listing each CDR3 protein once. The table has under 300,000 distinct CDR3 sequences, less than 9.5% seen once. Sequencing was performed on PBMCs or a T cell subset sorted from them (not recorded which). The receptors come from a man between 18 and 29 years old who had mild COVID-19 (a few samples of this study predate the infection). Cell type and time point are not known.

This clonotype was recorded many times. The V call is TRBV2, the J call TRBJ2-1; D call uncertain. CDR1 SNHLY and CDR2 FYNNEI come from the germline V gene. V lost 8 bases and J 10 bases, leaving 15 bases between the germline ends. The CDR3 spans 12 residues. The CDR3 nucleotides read TGTGCCAGCGTCGCCGATAACGTAGAGCAGTTCTTC. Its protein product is CASVADNVEQFF.

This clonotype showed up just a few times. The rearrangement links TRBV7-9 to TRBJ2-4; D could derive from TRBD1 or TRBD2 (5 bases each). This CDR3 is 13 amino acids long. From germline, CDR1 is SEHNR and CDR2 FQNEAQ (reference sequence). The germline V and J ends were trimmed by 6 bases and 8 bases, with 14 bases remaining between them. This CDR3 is CASRGAGFDIQYF. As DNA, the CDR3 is TGTGCCAGCAGAGGGGCGGGTTTCGACATTCAGTACTTC.

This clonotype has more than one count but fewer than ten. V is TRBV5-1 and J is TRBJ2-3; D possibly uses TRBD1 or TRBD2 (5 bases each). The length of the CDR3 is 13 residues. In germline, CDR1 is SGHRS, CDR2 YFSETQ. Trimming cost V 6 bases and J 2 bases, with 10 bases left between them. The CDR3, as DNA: TGCGCCAGCAACACGGGGCACACAGATACGCAGTATTTT. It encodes CASNTGHTDTQYF. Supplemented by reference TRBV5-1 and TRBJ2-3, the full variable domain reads KAGVTQTPRYLIKTRGQQVTLSCSPISGHRSVSWYQQTPGQGLQFLFEYFSETQRNKGNFPGRFSGRQFSNSRSEMNVSTLELGDSALYLCASNTGHTDTQYFGPGTRLTVL.

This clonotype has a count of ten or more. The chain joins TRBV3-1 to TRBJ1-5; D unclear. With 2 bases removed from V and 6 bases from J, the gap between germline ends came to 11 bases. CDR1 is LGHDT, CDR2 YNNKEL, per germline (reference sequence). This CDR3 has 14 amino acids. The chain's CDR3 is CASSQSRGGQPQHF. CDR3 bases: TGTGCCAGCAGCCAATCCCGAGGAGGTCAGCCCCAGCATTTT. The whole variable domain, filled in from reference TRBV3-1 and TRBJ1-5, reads DTAVSQTPKYLVTQMGNDKSIKCEQNLGHDTMYWYKQDSKKFLKIMFSYNNKELIINETVPNRFSPKSPDKAHLNLHINSLELGDSAVYFCASSQSRGGQPQHFGDGTRLSIL.

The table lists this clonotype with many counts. CDR3 bases: TGCGCCAGCAGCCAAGATCATCGGCGGGGGACGGGAGATACGCAGTATTTT. Its translation is CASSQDHRRGTGDTQYF. The chain carries TRBV4-1 and TRBJ2-3, with 7 bases fitting TRBD2. Looked up from germline, CDR1 is MGHRA and CDR2 is YSYEKL. The CDR3 runs to 17 residues. The V and J ends lost 0 bases and 5 bases, in that order; junction bases with no gene match: 11.

The CDR3 DNA reads as TGCGCCAGCAGCCAATCCGAGGGGACGAGGTACGAGCAGTACTTC. This encodes CASSQSEGTRYEQYF. This chain links TRBV4-1 with TRBJ2-7; D might be TRBD1 or TRBD2, each matching 5 bases. This CDR3 has 15 amino acids. From germline, CDR1 is MGHRA and CDR2 YSYEKL. The V end was cut by 2 bases, the J end by 4 bases, with 15 bases between.

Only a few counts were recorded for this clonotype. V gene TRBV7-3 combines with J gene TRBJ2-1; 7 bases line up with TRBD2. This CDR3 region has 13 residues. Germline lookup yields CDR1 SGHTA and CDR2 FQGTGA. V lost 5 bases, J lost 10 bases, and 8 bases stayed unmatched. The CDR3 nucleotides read TGTGCCAGCAGCCCGTCGGGGGAGGGAGAGCAGTTCTTC. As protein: CASSPSGEGEQFF.

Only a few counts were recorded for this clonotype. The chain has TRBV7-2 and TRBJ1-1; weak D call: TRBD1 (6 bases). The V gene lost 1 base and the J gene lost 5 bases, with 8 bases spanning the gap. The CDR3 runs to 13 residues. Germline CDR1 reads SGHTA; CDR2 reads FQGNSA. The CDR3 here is CASSLGGQTEAFF. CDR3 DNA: TGTGCCAGCAGCTTAGGGGGGCAAACTGAAGCTTTCTTT. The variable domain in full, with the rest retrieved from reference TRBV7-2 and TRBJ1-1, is GAGVSQSPSNKVTEKGKDVELRCDPISGHTALYWYRQSLGQGLEFLIYFQGNSAPDKSGLPSDRFSAERTGGSVSTLTIQRTQQEDSAVYLCASSLGGQTEAFFGQGTRLTVV.

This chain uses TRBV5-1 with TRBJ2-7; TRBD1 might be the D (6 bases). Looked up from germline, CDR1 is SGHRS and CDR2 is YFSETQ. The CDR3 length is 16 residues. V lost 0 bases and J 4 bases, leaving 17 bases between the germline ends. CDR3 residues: CASSLAYPGHAYEQYV. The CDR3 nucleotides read TGCGCCAGCAGCTTGGCCTATCCGGGACATGCTTACGAGCAGTACGTC.

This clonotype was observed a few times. CDR3 amino acids: CSGYYEQYV. CDR3 sequence (DNA): TGCAGCGGATATTACGAGCAGTACGTC. The chain joins TRBV29-1 to TRBJ2-7; D uncertain. V gave up 7 bases and J gave up 4 bases, with 5 bases separating them. The CDR3 is 9 residues long. The germline V gene encodes CDR1 SQVTM and CDR2 ANQGSEA.

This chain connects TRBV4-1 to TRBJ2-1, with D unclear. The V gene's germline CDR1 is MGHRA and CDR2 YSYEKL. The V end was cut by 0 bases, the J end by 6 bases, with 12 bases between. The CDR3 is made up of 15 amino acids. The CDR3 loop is CASSQDQRRGNEQFF. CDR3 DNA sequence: TGCGCCAGCAGCCAAGATCAGCGAAGAGGCAATGAGCAGTTCTTC.